Following are 22 T cell receptor beta chains from one sample sequenced in a study of chronic HIV infection and antiretroviral therapy. MiXCR was run by TCRdb on the 5' RACE reads, yielding one entry per CDR3 protein. In the table there are 25,000 to 35,000 distinct CDR3 sequences, around 8.6% of which are singletons. The sample consisted of peripheral blood. The receptors were sampled from an adult who had HIV and had not received antiretroviral therapy, or was an uninfected healthy control (not recorded which).

This clonotype is categorized as medium-sized (0.01 to 0.1%). V is TRBV12-3 or TRBV12-4 and J is TRBJ2-7, with TRBD1 matching 11 bases. This CDR3 spans 14 amino acids. J was trimmed by 7 bases and V by 6 bases; bases with no gene match: 8. In DNA, the CDR3 is TGTGCCAGCAGGCCCGGGACAGGGGGAATGGAGCAGTACTTC. Translating gives CASRPGTGGMEQYF.

This clonotype is labeled medium-sized. V is TRBV6-5 and J is TRBJ2-4; 11 nucleotides match TRBD2. The CDR3 consists of 14 residues. V shed 8 bases and J 6 bases; nucleotides not matched to a gene: 6. CDR1 is MNHEY, CDR2 SVGAGI, per germline. The CDR3 nucleotides read TGTGCCAGCTCTAGCGGGAGGTCGGGAAACATTCAGTACTTC. Protein sequence: CASSSGRSGNIQYF.

This clonotype has ten or more counts. This rearrangement joins TRBV4-2 to TRBJ2-2; no definite D call. CDR3 size: 15 residues. The germline CDR1 and CDR2 sequences are LGHNA and YNFKEQ. The V and J ends lost 0 bases and 6 bases respectively, with 11 bases between them. The DNA for the CDR3 is TGTGCCAGCAGCCAAGATTTAGGTTCCGCCGGGGAGCTGTTTTTT. Its translation: CASSQDLGSAGELFF.

This clonotype has a handful of counts. The V gene is TRBV5-6, the J gene TRBJ1-4; 8 bases fit TRBD1. There are 18 residues in the CDR3. From germline, CDR1 is SGHDT and CDR2 YYEEEE. With V trimmed by 4 bases and J by 7 bases, 18 bases remained unmatched. CDR3 amino acids: CASSVRATGAGVGEKLFF. Here the CDR3 DNA reads TGTGCCAGCAGCGTCCGCGCGACAGGGGCTGGGGTGGGTGAAAAACTGTTTTTT.

This clonotype has only a few counts. The rearrangement links TRBV29-1 to TRBJ1-3, with D unclear. The germline V gene encodes CDR1 SQVTM and CDR2 ANQGSEA. Trimming removed 4 bases from V and 0 bases from J, with 1 base in between. The CDR3 spans 11 residues. The CDR3 DNA follows: TGCAGCGTTGCCTCTGGAAACACCATATATTTT. Amino acid sequence: CSVASGNTIYF.

This clonotype is medium-sized within its sample. The chain has TRBV4-3 and TRBJ2-7; 7 positions match TRBD1. Germline CDR1 LGHNA, CDR2 YSLEER. This CDR3 contains 15 residues. J gave up 5 bases and V 4 bases, and 11 bases lay outside the gene matches. In nucleotides, the CDR3 is TGCGCCAGCAGCCCGACAGGGTCCACCAGTGACGAGCAGTACTTC. Translated: CASSPTGSTSDEQYF.

The chain couples TRBV10-3 to TRBJ1-2; the match to TRBD1 covers 10 bases. The CDR3 consists of 12 residues. Germline V gene data show CDR1 as ENHRY and CDR2 as SYGVKD. Trimming took 6 bases from V and 7 from J; bases not matched to a gene: 2. CDR3 nucleotides: TGTGCCATCAGGACAGGGGGCTCTGGCTACACCTTC. Its protein is CAIRTGGSGYTF.

The gene calls are TRBV2 and TRBJ1-1; a weak D match, TRBD1 (5 bases). Looked up from germline, CDR1 is SNHLY and CDR2 is FYNNEI. The CDR3 loop spans 15 amino acids. V gave up 5 bases and J gave up 1 base, with 14 bases separating them. This CDR3 is CASSSQTGQNTEAFF. CDR3 sequence (DNA): TGTGCCAGCAGTTCCCAAACAGGACAGAACACTGAAGCTTTCTTT.

This clonotype came up many times. V usage is TRBV20-1 and J usage is TRBJ2-5, with D unresolved. Looked up from germline, CDR1 is DFQATT and CDR2 is SNEGSKA (reference sequence). The CDR3 has 13 residues. Trimming shortened V by 3 bases and J by 1 base, and 9 bases separated the two germline ends. For the CDR3, the DNA is TGCAGTGCTAGCTTAACCGGCCAAGAGACCCAGTACTTC. As protein: CSASLTGQETQYF.

This clonotype has at least ten counts. The chain combines TRBV2 with TRBJ1-4, with unresolved D. Trimming left V 4 bases short and J 7 bases short, with 1 base between. From germline, CDR1 is SNHLY and CDR2 FYNNEI. CDR3 length: 10 amino acids. The CDR3 sequence: CASSGEKLFF. CDR3 bases: TGTGCCAGCAGTGGTGAAAAACTGTTTTTT.

The sample holds many counts of this clonotype. The chain is built from TRBV2 and TRBJ1-5, with a possible D match to TRBD1 (6 bases). This CDR3 contains 14 residues. The V end was cut by 6 bases, the J end by 6 bases, with 15 bases between. Germline V gene data show CDR1 as SNHLY and CDR2 as FYNNEI. In nucleotides, the CDR3 is TGTGCCAGCAGACCGGGACAAGTTTTTCAGCCCCAGCATTTT. Its translation: CASRPGQVFQPQHF.

In its sample, this clonotype was seen many times. The rearrangement joins TRBV9 to TRBJ2-1, with a possible D match to TRBD1 (6 bases). V dropped 2 bases and J dropped 3 bases, with 12 bases sitting between them. Germline-derived CDR1 and CDR2 are SGDLS and YYNGEE. There are 15 residues in the CDR3. CDR3 bases: TGTGCCAGCAGCGTCGGACAGATCCACTACAATGAGCAGTTCTTC. It specifies CASSVGQIHYNEQFF.

The sample holds many counts of this clonotype. The CDR3 region is CASSQDGQSYEQYF. The CDR3 DNA is TGCGCCAGCAGCCAAGACGGGCAATCCTACGAGCAGTACTTC. This chain connects TRBV4-3 to TRBJ2-7; D unresolved. V lost 0 bases, J lost 1 base, and 7 bases lay in between. The V gene's germline CDR1 is LGHNA and CDR2 YSLEER. The CDR3 is made up of 14 amino acids.

This chain links TRBV21-1 with TRBJ1-5. TRBV21-1 is deemed a pseudogene. This CDR3 has 14 amino acids. For the CDR3, the DNA is TGTGCCAGCAGCAAAGCTAGGGTGCGTCAGCCCCAGCATTTT. Translating it yields CASSKARVRQPQHF.

In this sample, this clonotype is medium-sized. The genes are TRBV20-1 and TRBJ2-7; 9 bases line up with TRBD1. The length of the CDR3 is 14 residues. Germline V gives CDR1 DFQATT, CDR2 SNEGSKA (reference sequence). With 0 bases clipped from V and 2 bases from J, the junction kept 2 bases outside the gene matches. CDR3 residues: CSARDGQGTYEQYF. The CDR3 DNA is TGCAGTGCTAGAGATGGACAGGGGACCTACGAGCAGTACTTC.

At least ten counts were recorded for this clonotype. The chain couples TRBV28 to TRBJ2-2, with no clear D. Germline lookup yields CDR1 MDHEN and CDR2 SYDVKM. Trimming took off 3 bases at V and 4 bases at J, with 6 bases between the two ends. The CDR3 runs 13 residues. In DNA, the CDR3 is TGTGCCAGCAGTTTTAAGGTCACCGGGGAGCTGTTTTTT. Translating it yields CASSFKVTGELFF.

This clonotype appeared many times. This rearrangement joins TRBV20-1 to TRBJ2-5; D may match TRBD1 or TRBD2 (5 bases each). This CDR3 region has 14 residues. Per germline, CDR1 DFQATT and CDR2 SNEGSKA (reference sequence). V gave up 6 bases and J gave up 7 bases, with 21 bases separating them. In nucleotides, the CDR3 is TGCAGTGCATCGCTCGGCCGGGACCTTCGGACCCAGTACTTC. Its protein is CSASLGRDLRTQYF.

The table lists this clonotype with many counts. The V and J genes are TRBV20-1 and TRBJ2-1, with D unresolved. CDR3 length: 15 amino acids. The germline V gene has CDR1 DFQATT and CDR2 SNEGSKA (reference sequence). V lost 0 bases and J 3 bases, leaving 12 bases between the germline ends. The CDR3 region is CSARDGRVGYNEQFF. CDR3 nucleotide sequence: TGCAGTGCTAGAGATGGGCGAGTAGGCTACAATGAGCAGTTCTTC.

The V call is TRBV29-1, the J call TRBJ2-7, with D perhaps TRBD1 (5 bases). CDR1 SQVTM and CDR2 ANQGSEA come from the germline V gene. V was trimmed by 0 bases and J by 2 bases, leaving 14 bases between them. The CDR3 has 15 amino acids. The CDR3 reads CSVEDQAAGPYEQYF. The CDR3 DNA reads as TGCAGCGTTGAAGATCAGGCTGCAGGGCCCTACGAGCAGTACTTC.

This clonotype was observed at least ten times. The chain combines TRBV6-2 or TRBV6-3 with TRBJ2-7; D tentatively fits TRBD1 or TRBD2 (5 bases each). Germline V gene lookup returns CDR1 MNHEY and CDR2 SVGEGT. The CDR3 consists of 14 residues. V lost 2 bases and J 2 bases, leaving 10 bases between the germline ends. The CDR3 DNA follows: TGTGCCAGCAGTTACAGGGACGGAGCCTACGAGCAGTACTTC. This encodes CASSYRDGAYEQYF.

This clonotype was found a few times. The rearrangement links TRBV29-1 to TRBJ1-5; D is possibly TRBD1 (5 bases). Germline CDR1 SQVTM, CDR2 ANQGSEA. CDR3 size: 15 residues. V was cut by 6 bases and J by 0 bases, with 15 bases left in between. Here the CDR3 reads CSVLEEGSSNQPQHF. The DNA for the CDR3 is TGCAGCGTGTTAGAAGAGGGGTCTAGCAATCAGCCCCAGCATTTT.

At least ten counts were recorded for this clonotype. The chain combines TRBV2 with TRBJ1-1; D gene unclear. The CDR3 extends over 14 amino acids. Trimming removed 1 base from V and 5 bases from J, with 11 bases in between. Germline V gives CDR1 SNHLY, CDR2 FYNNEI. CDR3 DNA sequence: TGTGCCAGCAGTGAAGGTCCTACGGGGACTGAAGCTTTCTTT. It translates to CASSEGPTGTEAFF.